This T cell receptor (beta chain) derives from a study of OX40 agonist ivuxolimab in advanced cancers. Background on the whole study: Ivuxolimab was an agonistic, fully human IgG2 monoclonal antibody directed against OX40 (CD134), a costimulatory receptor. Three dose-escalation patients achieved partial responses, one with hepatocellular carcinoma and two with cutaneous melanoma. In the dose-escalation cohort, around four fifths of patients were male, and the mean age was approximately 60 years with a range of roughly 23 to 79. The paper reports the monotherapy dose-escalation portion (N of about 51 patients) of the phase I ivuxolimab trial. Among the roughly 50 dose-escalation patients, around 19 had hepatocellular carcinoma, 15 or so melanoma, 9 renal cell carcinoma and 9 head and neck cancer. Prior anti-PD-1, anti-PD-L1 or anti-CTLA-4 therapy was permitted, and checkpoint inhibitors had been received by around 40% of dose-escalation patients. The purpose of peripheral TCRbeta sequencing was to test whether ivuxolimab changed TCR sequence diversity and led to clonal T-cell expansion. Intravenous ivuxolimab was administered to patients every 2 weeks at six dose levels: 0.01, 0.1, 0.3, 1.5, 3 and 10 mg/kg. Summary of the overall study and its limitations: In partial responders in the 0.1-3.0 mg/kg groups, normalized peripheral clonal expansion was found to be among the lowest, especially among CD8+ T cells. Which antigens the clonally expanded peripheral T cells were specific for was not determined. Low levels of normalized T-cell clonal expansion were also shown by some nonresponding patients. After ivuxolimab, expanded clones were on average more numerous among CD8+ T cells than among CD4+ T cells. At doses of 0.1 to 3.0 mg/kg, clonal expansion of both CD4+ and CD8+ blood T cells was observed from baseline to week 6.

CDR1 and CDR2, looked up from the germline V gene, are MDHEN and SYDVKM. Relative to germline, V is 7 bases shorter and J is 3 bases shorter, with 15 bases between their ends. The CDR3 measures 14 amino acids from cysteine to phenylalanine. The kept DNA is CDR3 alone, 42 bases in frame from the first base. Genomic DNA was isolated from the sorted cells so that the TCRbeta CDR3 region could be sequenced. TCRbeta CDR3 regions were sequenced using the immunoSEQ Assay. The immuneACCESS repertoire file appears here via TCRdb, limited to in-frame rearrangements. These files lack a portion of the clones; in checked studies, under half of the deficit traces to unresolved V genes, and the cause of the others is not known. This sample lists 87,000 or so clones; about 85% were detected once. The ten biggest clones cover about 3.8% of the sample. Regarding this clone: Its antigen is unknown. One base away there is no much larger clone; base qualities are not given.

Patients with a history of autoimmune disease or receiving systemic immunosuppression were excluded from the trial. Peripheral blood for TCR sequencing was collected from all dose cohorts at baseline, on cycle 4 day 1, and on cycle 7 day 1. Samples came from an open-label, multicenter, first-in-human phase I dose-escalation trial of ivuxolimab. Adults with locally advanced or metastatic head and neck squamous cell, hepatocellular, melanoma or renal cell carcinoma were enrolled in the trial. CD4+ and CD8+ T cells were sorted separately from peripheral blood before TCR sequencing. The sequence joins TRBV28 to TRBJ2-5; the D element could tentatively be TRBD1 or TRBD2, as 6 bases agree for each. The specimen was CD4+ or CD8+ T cells sorted from blood, collected in a trial of the OX40 agonist ivuxolimab. This receptor was obtained from an adult with an advanced solid tumor such as melanoma, head and neck, liver or kidney cancer. The nucleotide sequence is given as TGTGCCAGCAATTCCGGGGGCAGAGAAGAGACCCAGTACTTC. It translates as CASNSGGREETQYF.